Listed here are 13 T cell receptor beta chains from one sample, sequenced in a study of early T cells in non-severe SARS-CoV-2 infection (dated by TCRdb to the early 2020s). Library preparation used 5' RACE. Instrument on record: NextSeq 500. TCRdb passed the public sequencing reads through fastp at Q25 and MiXCR, retaining productive beta sequences. Every CDR3 protein is listed once, alongside the most common genes and DNA of its rows. This sample holds over 50,000 distinct CDR3 sequences; around an eighth were observed only once. About 3% of the sample comes from the top ten. Sample: whole blood. These receptors came from an adult who was a healthcare worker with PCR-confirmed SARS-CoV-2 infection or an uninfected control (not recorded which).

In its sample, this clonotype was seen many times. This rearrangement joins TRBV24-1 to TRBJ2-3; D tentatively reads TRBD1 or TRBD2 (5 bases each). This CDR3 comprises 16 residues. The V end was cut by 1 base, the J end by 1 base, with 11 bases between. The germline gives CDR1 KGHDR, CDR2 SFDVKD. CDR3 coding DNA: TGTGCCACCAGTGATTTCCCGGGGCGGGGCACAGATACGCAGTATTTT. Protein sequence: CATSDFPGRGTDTQYF.

Here the CDR3 DNA reads TGTGCCAGCAGCTCCCCTACTCAGGGGAACACTGAAGCTTTCTTT. Translating it yields CASSSPTQGNTEAFF. The chain carries TRBV13 and TRBJ1-1; a weak D match, TRBD1 (5 bases). Germline V gives CDR1 PRHDT, CDR2 FYEKMQ (reference sequence). V was pared by 4 bases and J by 1 base, with 13 bases between. This CDR3 comprises 15 residues.

V gene TRBV7-9 combines with J gene TRBJ1-2; D unclear. V was shortened by 1 base and J by 0 bases, with 6 bases between the two germline ends. The length of the CDR3 is 14 residues. Looked up from germline, CDR1 is SEHNR and CDR2 is FQNEAQ (reference sequence). The CDR3 DNA reads TGTGCCAGCAGCTTAGAAAGGGCTAACTATGGCTACACCTTC. It encodes CASSLERANYGYTF.

The J gene is TRBJ2-5, the V gene TRBV11-3; 10 bases are shared with TRBD1. V was clipped by 6 bases and J by 2 bases; unmatched bases: 6. The length of the CDR3 is 15 residues. Germline-derived CDR1 and CDR2 are SGHNT and YENEEA. The CDR3 reads CASSSTGGWQETQYF. For the CDR3, the DNA is TGTGCCAGCAGTTCGACAGGGGGCTGGCAAGAGACCCAGTACTTC.

The sample holds a few counts of this clonotype. V gene TRBV20-1 combines with J gene TRBJ2-3; 14 bases are a match to TRBD2. The germline V gene encodes CDR1 DFQATT and CDR2 SNEGSKA (reference sequence). The V segment lost 2 bases and the J segment 8 bases; nucleotides outside the gene matches: 15. CDR3 size: 18 residues. The CDR3, as DNA: TGCAGTGCTAGAAGAGTATCCGGACTAGCGGGGGGATGGGGTACGCAGTATTTT. It is translated as CSARRVSGLAGGWGTQYF.

This clonotype has at least ten counts. CDR3 nucleotide sequence: TGTGCCAGCAGTTTCGAGCGTGGTAGGGGGCCAGGGAATGAGCAGTTCTTC. Its translation: CASSFERGRGPGNEQFF. The chain employs TRBV12-3 or TRBV12-4 and TRBJ2-1; TRBD1 matches at 7 bases. This CDR3 region has 17 residues. The trim removed 3 bases at V and 7 bases at J, leaving 15 bases unmatched.

This chain joins TRBV10-1 and TRBJ2-3, with 9 bases matching TRBD2. The V gene's germline CDR1 is WNHNN and CDR2 SYGVQD (reference sequence). V gave up 3 bases and J gave up 6 bases; unmatched junction bases: 4. The CDR3 loop spans 14 amino acids. CDR3 loop: CASSDSGSADTQYF. CDR3 in DNA: TGCGCCAGCAGTGATAGCGGGAGTGCTGATACGCAGTATTTT.

CDR3 nucleotides: TGCAGCGCCGCGGTGGGGGACTCCTACGAGCAGTACTTC. Translated: CSAAVGDSYEQYF. The genes are TRBV29-1 and TRBJ2-7, with D possibly being TRBD1 or TRBD2 (5 bases each). V lost 7 bases and J 0 bases, leaving 13 bases between the germline ends. CDR1 and CDR2 (germline): SQVTM, ANQGSEA. This CDR3 contains 13 residues.

This clonotype was detected ten times or more. This chain connects TRBV12-3 or TRBV12-4 to TRBJ2-1, with D perhaps TRBD2 (5 bases). This CDR3 is 15 amino acids long. The V gene lost 5 bases and the J gene lost 2 bases, with 13 bases spanning the gap. The CDR3 protein is CASSLGLGAYNEQFF. The CDR3 bases are TGTGCCAGCAGTCTCGGACTGGGCGCCTACAATGAGCAGTTCTTC.

V is TRBV29-1 and J is TRBJ1-4; unclear D gene. In germline, CDR1 is SQVTM, CDR2 ANQGSEA. V was pared by 0 bases and J by 11 bases, with 13 bases between. The CDR3 has 13 residues. In nucleotides, the CDR3 is TGCAGCGTTGAAGATGGGGTCGCGGAGAAACTGTTTTTT. Its translation: CSVEDGVAEKLFF.

This clonotype was seen ten or more times. The chain joins TRBV20-1 to TRBJ2-2; TRBD2 agrees at 8 bases. V lost 2 bases, J lost 4 bases, and 18 bases stayed unmatched. This CDR3 has 19 amino acids. Germline CDR1 is DFQATT and CDR2 is SNEGSKA (reference sequence). CDR3 in DNA: TGCAGTGCTAGACCCGTGGGCGGGGGGATACGAGTATTCACCGGGGAGCTGTTTTTT. Protein product: CSARPVGGGIRVFTGELFF.

This rearrangement joins TRBV28 to TRBJ1-6; D uncertain. Per the germline V gene, CDR1 is MDHEN and CDR2 is SYDVKM. There are 11 residues in the CDR3. Trimming took off 6 bases at V and 6 bases at J, with 3 bases between the two ends. CDR3 sequence: CASRSNSPLHF. The DNA of the CDR3 is TGTGCCAGCAGATCTAATTCACCCCTCCACTTT. Full variable domain (outside the CDR3, taken from reference TRBV28 and TRBJ1-6): DVKVTQSSRYLVKRTGEKVFLECVQDMDHENMFWYRQDPGLGLRLIYFSYDVKMKEKGDIPEGYSVSREKKERFSLILESASTNQTSMYLCASRSNSPLHFGNGTRLTVT.

This clonotype was seen ten or more times. This chain connects TRBV11-2 to TRBJ2-1; TRBD2 is a possible D gene (7 bases). The CDR3 has 17 residues. The germline CDR1 and CDR2 sequences are SGHAT and FQNNGV. V was cut by 5 bases and J by 10 bases, with 27 bases left in between. CDR3 bases: TGTGCCAGCAGCGTGCCCGGGAAGAGGGGGGGCGGTGGAGAGCAGTTCTTC. Translation: CASSVPGKRGGGGEQFF.